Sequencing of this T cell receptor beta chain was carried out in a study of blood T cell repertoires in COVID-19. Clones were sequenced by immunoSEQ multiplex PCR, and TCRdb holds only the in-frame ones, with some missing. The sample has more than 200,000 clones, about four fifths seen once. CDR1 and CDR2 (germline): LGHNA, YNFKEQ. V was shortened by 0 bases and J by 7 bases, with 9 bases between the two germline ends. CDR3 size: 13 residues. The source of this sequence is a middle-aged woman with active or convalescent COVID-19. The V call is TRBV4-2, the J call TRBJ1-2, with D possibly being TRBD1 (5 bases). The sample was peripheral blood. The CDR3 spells CASSQDWQGGYTF. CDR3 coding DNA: TGTGCCAGCAGCCAAGATTGGCAGGGTGGCTACACCTTC.